Following are 14 T cell receptor beta chains from one sample sequenced in a study of T cells after yellow fever vaccination. TCRdb independently ran MiXCR on the 5' RACE reads; one entry per CDR3 protein. The table shows approximately 160,000 distinct CDR3 sequences, with roughly 8.8% occurring only once. Sequences were derived from CD8+ T cells sorted from PBMCs, sampled 45 days after the yellow fever booster vaccination. The receptor set was obtained from a man aged 18 to 35 who received the YFV17D yellow fever vaccine.

The sample holds a few counts of this clonotype. The V and J genes are TRBV29-1 and TRBJ1-1, with a tentative D call TRBD1 (5 bases). V dropped 7 bases and J dropped 1 base, with 10 bases sitting between them. CDR3 length: 12 amino acids. Germline CDR1 is SQVTM and CDR2 is ANQGSEA. The CDR3 sequence is CSAMTANTEAFF. CDR3 DNA sequence: TGCAGCGCAATGACAGCGAACACTGAAGCTTTCTTT.

In this sample, this clonotype turned up a few times. The chain uses TRBV11-2 and TRBJ2-5, with TRBD1 as a possible D gene (6 bases). Per the germline V gene, CDR1 is SGHAT and CDR2 is FQNNGV. The length of the CDR3 is 15 residues. V was shortened by 5 bases and J by 2 bases, with 15 bases between the two germline ends. The CDR3 loop is CASSARTELQETQYF. The CDR3, as DNA: TGTGCCAGCAGCGCCCGGACAGAACTTCAAGAGACCCAGTACTTC.

This clonotype has ten or more counts. The chain carries TRBV4-1 and TRBJ1-4; perhaps TRBD1 as D (5 bases). The CDR3 totals 15 residues. Germline CDR1 is MGHRA and CDR2 is YSYEKL. V gave up 3 bases and J gave up 0 bases, with 8 bases separating them. CDR3 amino acids: CASSHYRPTNEKLFF. DNA for the CDR3: TGCGCCAGCAGCCATTACAGGCCAACTAATGAAAAACTGTTTTTT.

This clonotype was observed a few times. The rearrangement joins TRBV5-5 to TRBJ1-2, with D maybe TRBD1 (5 bases). Germline V gene sequence: CDR1 SGHKS, CDR2 YYEKEE (reference sequence). The CDR3 loop spans 17 amino acids. The V end lost 6 bases, the J end lost 2 bases, and 23 bases lay between the germline ends. The CDR3 loop is CASTEAGTAILNYGYTF. CDR3 sequence (DNA): TGTGCCAGCACGGAAGCGGGGACGGCGATTCTCAACTATGGCTACACCTTC.

The table lists this clonotype with a few counts. This chain's CDR3 is CASSGTLLGEQFF. The CDR3 nucleotides are TGTGCCAGCAGCGGGACTCTCCTCGGTGAGCAGTTCTTC. The J gene is TRBJ2-1, the V gene TRBV12-3 or TRBV12-4; possibly TRBD2 for D (6 bases). The CDR3 loop spans 13 amino acids. Trimming took 6 bases from V and 9 from J, leaving 15 bases between them.

In this sample, this clonotype turned up many times. The chain combines TRBV6-6 with TRBJ2-5; 10 bases align to TRBD2. This CDR3 is 15 amino acids long. Germline assignment: CDR1 MNHNY and CDR2 SVGAGI (reference sequence). V lost 7 bases, J lost 1 base, and 6 bases stayed unmatched. The CDR3 loop is CASKLSGGPQETQYF. The CDR3 DNA reads as TGTGCCAGCAAGCTTAGCGGGGGGCCCCAAGAGACCCAGTACTTC.

This rearrangement joins TRBV4-3 to TRBJ2-7; possibly TRBD1 for D (7 bases). Germline V gives CDR1 LGHNA, CDR2 YSLEER. Trimming pared 4 bases from V and 4 bases from J, leaving 11 bases between. This CDR3 is built from 13 residues. Here the CDR3 reads CASSRGTAYEQYV. In nucleotides, the CDR3 is TGCGCCAGCAGCCGCGGGACAGCTTACGAGCAGTACGTC.

The sample holds many counts of this clonotype. V usage is TRBV5-1 and J usage is TRBJ2-2; D ambiguous. The CDR3 spans 9 residues. Germline CDR1 reads SGHRS; CDR2 reads YFSETQ. Deletions cut 0 bases from V and 12 bases from J, with 0 bases between. For the CDR3, the DNA is TGCGCCAGCAGCTTGGAGCTGTTTTTT. This translates into CASSLELFF.

This clonotype was observed a few times. V is TRBV6-2 or TRBV6-3 and J is TRBJ2-5; 11 bases match TRBD2. The CDR3 runs to 17 residues. After removal of 0 bases from V and 3 bases from J, the junction contained 6 bases not matched to a gene. From germline, CDR1 is MNHEY and CDR2 SVGEGT. CDR3 residues: CASSYSISSGGKETQYF. CDR3 bases: TGTGCCAGCAGTTACTCGATCTCTAGCGGGGGGAAAGAGACCCAGTACTTC.

The chain links TRBV5-1 to TRBJ2-3; a weak D match, TRBD1 (7 bases). Trimming took off 0 bases at V and 4 bases at J, with 18 bases between the two ends. The CDR3 covers 17 residues. Germline assignment: CDR1 SGHRS and CDR2 YFSETQ. CDR3 sequence: CASSLAAGTDISDTQYF. DNA of the CDR3: TGCGCCAGCAGCTTGGCCGCGGGGACAGACATCTCAGATACGCAGTATTTT.

The chain is built from TRBV9 and TRBJ1-2; tentative D call: TRBD1 (5 bases). V lost 0 bases and J 4 bases, leaving 13 bases between the germline ends. The CDR3 has 15 amino acids. Germline lookup yields CDR1 SGDLS and CDR2 YYNGEE. CDR3 in DNA: TGTGCCAGCAGCGTAGCGGGGGGGTCGGCCTATGGCTACACCTTC. Translation: CASSVAGGSAYGYTF.

This clonotype has just a few counts. The chain combines TRBV18 with TRBJ2-6; 10 bases are a match to TRBD1. Germline assignment: CDR1 KGHSH and CDR2 LQKENI. Unmatched junction bases numbered 9, after V lost 3 bases and J lost 1 base. The CDR3 sequence is 19 residues long. Written as DNA, the CDR3 is TGTGCCAGCTCACCGCGACAGGGGGCGACTGGTTCTGGGGCCAACGTCCTGACTTTC. Amino acids: CASSPRQGATGSGANVLTF.

This clonotype was seen at least ten times. V is TRBV28 and J is TRBJ2-1; D not resolved. CDR3 size: 12 residues. Trimming pared 7 bases from V and 5 bases from J, leaving 9 bases between. From germline, CDR1 is MDHEN and CDR2 SYDVKM. For the CDR3, the DNA is TGTGCCAGCATGTGGGGAAACAATGAGCAGTTCTTC. It specifies CASMWGNNEQFF.

This clonotype was observed a few times. V usage is TRBV2 and J usage is TRBJ2-2, with D perhaps matching TRBD1 (5 bases). V was pared by 6 bases and J by 2 bases, with 10 bases between. CDR1 and CDR2 from the germline V gene are SNHLY and FYNNEI. This CDR3 contains 14 residues. In nucleotides, the CDR3 is TGTGCCAGCAGGGAGACAGTAAACACCGGGGAGCTGTTTTTT. It translates to CASRETVNTGELFF.